The present T cell receptor beta chain was sequenced within a study of T cell responses to AZD1222 COVID-19 vaccine. General study points: Reportedly, nearly half of unique spike TCRs recognized epitopes outside B.1.351/B.1.1.7 mutations. Possibly, clonal diversity was underestimated; donors were largely white British and included more females.

As to this clone: Its antigen is not known.

Generated by immunoSEQ multiplex PCR, the TCRdb table keeps only in-frame clones and is missing some. The sample carries over 95,000 clones, approximately 84% recorded once. The CDR3 is 16 amino acids. Trimming pared 2 bases from V and 0 bases from J, leaving 9 bases between. The V gene's germline CDR1 is KGHDR and CDR2 SFDVKD. This chain links TRBV24-1 with TRBJ2-2; tentative D call: TRBD2 (5 bases). The receptor comes from an adult who received the AZD1222 COVID-19 vaccine. The input for sequencing was peripheral blood, taken 28 days after the second AZD1222 dose. The CDR3 loop is CATSDSSGANTGELFF. The CDR3 DNA follows: TGTGCCACCAGTGATTCATCCGGGGCGAACACCGGGGAGCTGTTTTTT.